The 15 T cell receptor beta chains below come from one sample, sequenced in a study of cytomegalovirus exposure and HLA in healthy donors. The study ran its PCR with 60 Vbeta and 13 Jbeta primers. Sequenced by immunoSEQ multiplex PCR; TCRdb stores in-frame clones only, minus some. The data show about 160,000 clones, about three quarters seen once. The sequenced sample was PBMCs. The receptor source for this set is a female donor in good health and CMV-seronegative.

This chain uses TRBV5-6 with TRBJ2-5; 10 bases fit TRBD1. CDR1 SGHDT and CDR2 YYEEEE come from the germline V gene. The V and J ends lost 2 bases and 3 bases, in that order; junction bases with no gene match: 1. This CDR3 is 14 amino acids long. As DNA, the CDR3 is TGTGCCAGCAGCTTCGGGACAGGGGAAGAGACCCAGTACTTC. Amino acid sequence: CASSFGTGEETQYF.

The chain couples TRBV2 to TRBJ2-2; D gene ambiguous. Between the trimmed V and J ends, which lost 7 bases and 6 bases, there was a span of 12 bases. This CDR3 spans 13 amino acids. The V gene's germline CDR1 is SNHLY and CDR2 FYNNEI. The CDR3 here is CASIGLGAGELFF. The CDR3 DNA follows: TGTGCCAGCATTGGGCTGGGCGCCGGGGAGCTGTTTTTT.

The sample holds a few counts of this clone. The CDR3 loop is CASSAQQGVYGYTF. The DNA for the CDR3 is TGTGCCAGCAGTGCGCAACAGGGCGTCTATGGCTACACCTTC. The chain has TRBV6-5 and TRBJ1-2; a possible D gene is TRBD1 (6 bases). Deletions cut 5 bases from V and 4 bases from J, with 14 bases between. The CDR3 is 14 residues long. In germline, CDR1 is MNHEY, CDR2 SVGAGI.

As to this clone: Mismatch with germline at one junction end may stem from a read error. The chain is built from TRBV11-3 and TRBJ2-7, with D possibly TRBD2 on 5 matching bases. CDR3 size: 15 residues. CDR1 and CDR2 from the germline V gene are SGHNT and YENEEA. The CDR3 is CASSLGGPFSYEQYF. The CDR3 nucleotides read TGTGCCAGCAGTTTAGGCGGGCCCTTCTCCTACGAGCAGTACTTC.

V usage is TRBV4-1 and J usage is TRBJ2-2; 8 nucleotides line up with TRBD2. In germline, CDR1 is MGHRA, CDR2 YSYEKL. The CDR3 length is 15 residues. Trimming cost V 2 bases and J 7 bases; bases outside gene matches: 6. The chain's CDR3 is CASSQPTSARGELFF. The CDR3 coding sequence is TGCGCCAGCAGCCAACCGACTAGCGCTCGCGGGGAGCTGTTTTTT.

The CDR3 spells CASRSTGNYGYTF. Written as DNA, the CDR3 is TGTGCCAGCAGATCAACAGGGAACTATGGCTACACCTTC. The rearrangement joins TRBV7-9 to TRBJ1-2; D perhaps matches TRBD1 (6 bases). CDR3 size: 13 residues. Trimming stripped 6 bases from V and 2 bases from J, with 10 bases between. Germline V gene lookup returns CDR1 SEHNR and CDR2 FQNEAQ (reference sequence).

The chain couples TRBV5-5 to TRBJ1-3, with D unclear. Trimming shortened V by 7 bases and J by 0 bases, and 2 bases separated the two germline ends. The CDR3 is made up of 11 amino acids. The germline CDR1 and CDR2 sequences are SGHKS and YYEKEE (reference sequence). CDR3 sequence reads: CASLSGNTIYF. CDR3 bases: TGTGCCAGCCTCTCTGGAAACACCATATATTTT.

The CDR3 coding sequence is TGTGCCAGCAGCCGGGACAGGGGGCGGGAGGAAAAACTGTTTTTT. Its translation: CASSRDRGREEKLFF. The rearrangement links TRBV5-6 to TRBJ1-4; 12 bases fit TRBD1. Per germline, CDR1 SGHDT and CDR2 YYEEEE. With 4 bases clipped from V and 8 bases from J, the junction kept 6 bases outside the gene matches. CDR3 length: 15 amino acids.

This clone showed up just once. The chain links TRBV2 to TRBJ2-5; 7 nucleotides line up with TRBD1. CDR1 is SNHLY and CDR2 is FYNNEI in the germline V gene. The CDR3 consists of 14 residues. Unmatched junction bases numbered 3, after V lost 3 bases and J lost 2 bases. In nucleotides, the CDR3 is TGTGCCAGCAGTGACAGGACAGGACAAGAGACCCAGTACTTC. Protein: CASSDRTGQETQYF.

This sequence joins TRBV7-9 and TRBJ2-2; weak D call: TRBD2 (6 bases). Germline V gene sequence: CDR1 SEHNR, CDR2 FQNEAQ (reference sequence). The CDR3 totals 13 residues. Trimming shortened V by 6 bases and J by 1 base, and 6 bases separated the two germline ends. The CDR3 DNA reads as TGTGCCAGCAGGGGGGGGAACACCGGGGAGCTGTTTTTT. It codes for CASRGGNTGELFF.

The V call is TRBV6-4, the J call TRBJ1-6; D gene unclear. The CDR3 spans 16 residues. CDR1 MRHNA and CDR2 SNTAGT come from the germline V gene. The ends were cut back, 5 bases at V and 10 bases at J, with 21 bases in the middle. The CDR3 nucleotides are TGTGCCAGCAGTTCGTTGGAAGGCAGCTCAGGCTCACCCCTCCACTTT. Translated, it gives CASSSLEGSSGSPLHF.

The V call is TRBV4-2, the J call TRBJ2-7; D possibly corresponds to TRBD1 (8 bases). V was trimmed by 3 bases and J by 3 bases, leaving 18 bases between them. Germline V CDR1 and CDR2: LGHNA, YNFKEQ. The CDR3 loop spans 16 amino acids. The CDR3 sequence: CASSQAGAGGLYEQYF. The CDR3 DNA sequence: TGTGCCAGCAGCCAGGCGGGGGCAGGGGGCCTCTACGAGCAGTACTTC.

DNA for the CDR3: TGTGCCAGTAGTATGGCGGAGGGTGAAAAACTGTTTTTT. This encodes CASSMAEGEKLFF. The rearrangement uses TRBV19 and TRBJ1-4; no clear D. V was trimmed by 3 bases and J by 7 bases, leaving 9 bases between them. The CDR3 length is 13 residues. Germline V CDR1 and CDR2: LNHDA, SQIVND (reference sequence).

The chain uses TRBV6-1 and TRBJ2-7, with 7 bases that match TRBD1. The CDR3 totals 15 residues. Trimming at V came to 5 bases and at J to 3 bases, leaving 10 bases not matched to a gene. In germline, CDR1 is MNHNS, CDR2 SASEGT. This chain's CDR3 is CASSPPRDSHYEQYF. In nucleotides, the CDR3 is TGTGCCAGCAGTCCTCCAAGGGACAGCCACTACGAGCAGTACTTC.

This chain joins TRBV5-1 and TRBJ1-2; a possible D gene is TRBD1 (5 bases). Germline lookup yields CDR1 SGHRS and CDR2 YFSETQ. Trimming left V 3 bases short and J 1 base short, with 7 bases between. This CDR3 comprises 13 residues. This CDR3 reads CASSSGVNYGYTF. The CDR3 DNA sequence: TGCGCCAGCAGCTCGGGGGTTAACTATGGCTACACCTTC.